The 21 T cell receptor beta chains below come from one sample, sequenced in a study of T-cell memory formation after mild COVID-19. TCRdb passed the 5' RACE reads through MiXCR, listing each CDR3 protein once. The data hold tens of thousands of distinct CDR3 sequences, with 7.3% observed a single time. The sample consisted of PBMCs or a T cell subset sorted from them (not recorded which). These receptor sequences come from a man aged 18 to 30 who had mild COVID-19 (a few samples of this study predate the infection). Cell type and time point are not known.

This clonotype was observed at least ten times. V is TRBV6-6 and J is TRBJ2-7; D is undetermined. V gave up 6 bases and J gave up 3 bases, with 6 bases separating them. CDR1 is MNHNY, CDR2 SVGAGI, per germline (reference sequence). There are 11 residues in the CDR3. Here the CDR3 DNA reads TGTGCCAGCAGCCGTAACTACGAGCAGTACTTC. Protein sequence: CASSRNYEQYF.

The chain joins TRBV2 to TRBJ2-1, with D possibly TRBD1 on 5 matching bases. CDR3 size: 12 residues. The germline CDR1 and CDR2 sequences are SNHLY and FYNNEI. Trimming stripped 5 bases from V and 15 bases from J, with 17 bases between. The CDR3 sequence is CASSTDDSFRFF. As DNA, the CDR3 is TGTGCCAGCAGTACAGACGACAGTTTCCGGTTCTTC.

The chain employs TRBV5-1 and TRBJ1-2; tentative D call: TRBD1 (6 bases). Germline values: CDR1 SGHRS, CDR2 YFSETQ. This CDR3 spans 15 amino acids. V was shortened by 4 bases and J by 7 bases, with 20 bases between the two germline ends. Here the CDR3 DNA reads TGCGCCAGCAGCCCCTCCAACAGGGCAGAAAGTGGCTACACCTTC. Translating it yields CASSPSNRAESGYTF.

CDR3 region: CASRRRQFSGNTIYF. The DNA of the CDR3 is TGTGCCAGCAGGCGCCGACAGTTCTCTGGAAACACCATATATTTT. The V gene is TRBV2, the J gene TRBJ1-3, with D possibly TRBD1 on 5 matching bases. This CDR3 has 15 amino acids. Trimming removed 6 bases from V and 0 bases from J, with 12 bases in between. Germline CDR1 and CDR2: SNHLY and FYNNEI.

This clonotype was seen repeatedly, ten times or more. The chain is built from TRBV5-1 and TRBJ2-5; D may match TRBD1 or TRBD2 (5 bases each). This CDR3 contains 14 residues. The V end was cut by 3 bases, the J end by 4 bases, with 13 bases between. Germline-derived CDR1 and CDR2 are SGHRS and YFSETQ. The CDR3 loop is CASSSPGPPETQYF. CDR3 bases: TGCGCCAGCAGCTCTCCGGGACCCCCAGAGACCCAGTACTTC.

The sample holds many counts of this clonotype. This sequence joins TRBV4-3 and TRBJ2-5; the match to TRBD2 covers 11 bases. Germline V gene data show CDR1 as LGHNA and CDR2 as YSLEER. Losses at the gene ends were 0 bases for V and 4 bases for J; bases not matched to a gene: 7. The CDR3 consists of 17 residues. The CDR3 sequence is CASSQDIPTSGAETQYF. Written as DNA, the CDR3 is TGCGCCAGCAGCCAAGATATCCCGACTAGCGGGGCAGAGACCCAGTACTTC.

The gene calls are TRBV7-9 and TRBJ2-1, with D possibly matching TRBD1 (5 bases). Between the trimmed V and J ends, which lost 5 bases and 4 bases, there was a span of 21 bases. The germline gives CDR1 SEHNR, CDR2 FQNEAQ (reference sequence). This CDR3 contains 17 residues. The CDR3 nucleotides are TGTGCCAGCAGCCCCCGCACCAGGGAAACGGTTTACAATGAGCAGTTCTTC. Its translation: CASSPRTRETVYNEQFF.

V usage is TRBV29-1 and J usage is TRBJ2-2; possibly TRBD2 for D (6 bases). V gave up 6 bases and J gave up 7 bases, with 15 bases separating them. This CDR3 comprises 13 residues. The V gene's germline CDR1 is SQVTM and CDR2 ANQGSEA. The DNA for the CDR3 is TGCAGCGTCTCGACTAGTTTTATCGGGGAGCTGTTTTTT. Translated, it gives CSVSTSFIGELFF.

The rearrangement links TRBV5-1 to TRBJ1-1; 10 bases map to TRBD1. The CDR3 spans 13 residues. Germline V gives CDR1 SGHRS, CDR2 YFSETQ. Trimming removed 4 bases from V and 5 bases from J; junction bases left unmatched: 2. The DNA of the CDR3 is TGCGCCAGCAGCCGGACAGGGGGGACTGAAGCTTTCTTT. This encodes CASSRTGGTEAFF.

This clonotype was detected a few times. This CDR3 reads CASRFTGLAAGELFF. In nucleotides, the CDR3 is TGTGCCAGCAGGTTTACAGGACTAGCTGCCGGGGAGCTGTTTTTT. This rearrangement joins TRBV7-9 to TRBJ2-2; TRBD2 matches 8 bases. With V trimmed by 6 bases and J by 6 bases, 9 bases remained unmatched. CDR1 SEHNR and CDR2 FQNEAQ come from the germline V gene (reference sequence). This CDR3 has 15 residues.

This clonotype was seen a few times. This chain connects TRBV4-2 to TRBJ2-3; 11 nucleotides line up with TRBD1. V lost 4 bases, J lost 0 bases, and 6 bases stayed unmatched. The germline V gene has CDR1 LGHNA and CDR2 YNFKEQ. The CDR3 is 17 residues long. In DNA form, the CDR3 reads TGTGCCAGCAGCCTAGGGACAGGGGGTACTAGCACAGATACGCAGTATTTT. This gives the protein CASSLGTGGTSTDTQYF.

This clonotype was seen a handful of times. This sequence joins TRBV5-1 and TRBJ2-1; D unclear. The V gene's germline CDR1 is SGHRS and CDR2 YFSETQ. The CDR3 consists of 18 residues. Trimming stripped 1 base from V and 7 bases from J, with 24 bases between. CDR3 DNA: TGCGCCAGCAGCTTGAGCCCCAGGACCCAACATGTGGCGAATGAGCAGTTCTTC. Encoded protein: CASSLSPRTQHVANEQFF.

The chain joins TRBV7-9 to TRBJ2-2; the D gene could be TRBD1 or TRBD2 (6 bases each). Trimming removed 5 bases at V and 2 bases at J, with 15 bases between. Germline-derived CDR1 and CDR2 are SEHNR and FQNEAQ (reference sequence). The CDR3 loop spans 16 amino acids. The CDR3 here is CASSMFTGANTGELFF. The DNA of the CDR3 is TGTGCCAGCAGCATGTTCACGGGGGCTAACACCGGGGAGCTGTTTTTT.

This clonotype was seen a few times. The CDR3 DNA reads TGTGCCAGCAGCCTACGCGAGGGAGGGACCCAGTACTTC. This gives the protein CASSLREGGTQYF. The chain combines TRBV6-5 with TRBJ2-5; D possibly corresponds to TRBD2 (6 bases). The V gene's germline CDR1 is MNHEY and CDR2 SVGAGI. The CDR3 length is 13 residues. Deletions cut 6 bases from V and 7 bases from J, with 15 bases between.

This clonotype was detected a few times. The chain has TRBV7-2 and TRBJ1-2, with unresolved D. Germline lookup yields CDR1 SGHTA and CDR2 FQGNSA. Trimming cost V 5 bases and J 0 bases, with 13 bases left between them. This CDR3 is 15 amino acids long. CDR3 nucleotide sequence: TGTGCCAGCAGCCCCGGTGGTGGAGCTAACTATGGCTACACCTTC. This encodes CASSPGGGANYGYTF.

The chain couples TRBV9 to TRBJ1-5; the match to TRBD1 covers 7 bases. CDR1 SGDLS and CDR2 YYNGEE come from the germline V gene. V was pared by 3 bases and J by 3 bases, with 3 bases of the junction left unmatched. The CDR3 is 14 residues long. The CDR3 spells CASSGTGLNQPQHF. Written as DNA, the CDR3 is TGTGCCAGCAGCGGGACAGGCCTCAATCAGCCCCAGCATTTT.

This clonotype was seen ten or more times. The chain uses TRBV6-1 and TRBJ2-4; tentatively, D is TRBD2 (5 bases). Germline lookup yields CDR1 MNHNS and CDR2 SASEGT. Trimming pared 5 bases from V and 8 bases from J, leaving 13 bases between. CDR3 size: 13 residues. This CDR3 is CASSRQPGDIQYF. The CDR3 bases are TGTGCCAGCAGTCGCCAACCCGGGGACATTCAGTACTTC.

This clonotype was detected many times. The chain has TRBV5-1 and TRBJ2-5; perhaps TRBD1 as D (6 bases). Trimming cost V 4 bases and J 2 bases, with 12 bases left between them. CDR3 length: 14 residues. Germline loops: CDR1 SGHRS, CDR2 YFSETQ. CDR3 sequence reads: CASSPGDRQETQYF. The DNA of the CDR3 is TGCGCCAGCAGCCCCGGCGACAGGCAAGAGACCCAGTACTTC.

There are many counts of this clonotype. The chain links TRBV27 to TRBJ2-2, with TRBD1 matching over 8 bases. This CDR3 is built from 14 residues. Losses at the gene ends were 7 bases for V and 3 bases for J; bases not matched to a gene: 4. Per germline, CDR1 MNHEY and CDR2 SMNVEV (reference sequence). The CDR3 reads CASTRTGHTGELFF. CDR3 bases: TGTGCCAGCACTAGGACAGGGCACACCGGGGAGCTGTTTTTT.

This clonotype was seen a few times. The chain couples TRBV5-1 to TRBJ2-7; TRBD1 aligns across 10 bases. This CDR3 comprises 13 residues. The V gene's germline CDR1 is SGHRS and CDR2 YFSETQ. The ends lost 4 bases at V and 6 bases at J; junction bases unmatched: 4. The CDR3 is CASSKGDRGEQYV. In DNA form, the CDR3 reads TGCGCCAGCAGCAAGGGGGACAGGGGCGAGCAGTACGTC.

J is TRBJ2-3 and V is TRBV29-1, with D maybe TRBD1 (5 bases). V lost 4 bases and J lost 14, with 16 bases in between. The CDR3 is 11 residues long. From germline, CDR1 is SQVTM and CDR2 ANQGSEA. CDR3: CSVATGPTLYF. The CDR3 DNA reads as TGCAGCGTTGCAACAGGTCCTACCCTGTATTTT.